This T cell receptor beta chain is from a study of CD8+ T cells in alopecia areata. Extracted RNA was reverse transcribed into cDNA, the sequencing template. The data were produced by immunoSEQ multiplex PCR, yet TCRdb's version contains in-frame clones alone and is incomplete. The sample has about 150,000 clones, less than 65% seen once. This CDR3 is built from 12 residues. Germline values: CDR1 PRHDT, CDR2 FYEKMQ (reference sequence). Trimming stripped 0 bases from V and 4 bases from J, with 4 bases between. The receptor was derived from a human donor with alopecia areata. This chain connects TRBV13 to TRBJ2-7; D not resolved. The sample consisted of CD8+ T cells sorted from blood, taken at week 0. The CDR3 region has the DNA TGTGCCAGCAGCTTAGGCCAATACGAGCAGTACTTC. Translated: CASSLGQYEQYF.